The clone carrying this T cell receptor beta chain was detected only once. 13 Jbeta primers and 60 Vbeta primers were used for the PCR. Generated by immunoSEQ multiplex PCR, the TCRdb table keeps only in-frame clones and is missing some. Of around 85,000 clones listed, 70% to 85% are singletons. The data derive from a study of cytomegalovirus exposure and HLA in healthy donors. Germline V CDR1 and CDR2: LNHNV, YYDKDF (reference sequence). The CDR3 runs to 14 residues. V lost 5 bases and J lost 3, with 13 bases in between. The chain carries TRBV15 and TRBJ1-2; D not resolved. Material for sequencing was PBMCs. The TCR was taken from a man under 40 in good health and CMV-seropositive. The CDR3 spells CATSRSGEDYGYTF. DNA for the CDR3: TGTGCCACCAGCCGTAGCGGGGAAGACTATGGCTACACCTTC.